The 23 T cell receptor beta chains below were found in one sample sequenced in a study of blood T cell repertoires in COVID-19. Assay used: immunoSEQ multiplex PCR; TCRdb lists only in-frame clones, some missing. The table shows 100,000 to 150,000 clones, with about 94% occurring only once. The sequencing input was peripheral blood. Source of these receptors: a man aged 50-60 years with COVID-19, enrolled during active disease.

This clone occurred once. The V gene is TRBV30, the J gene TRBJ1-1; possibly TRBD1 for D (6 bases). CDR1 and CDR2 (germline): GTSNPN, SVGIG (reference sequence). The V and J ends lost 4 bases and 5 bases respectively, with 11 bases between them. The CDR3 runs to 12 residues. This CDR3 reads CAWTTGRTEAFF. CDR3 nucleotide sequence: TGTGCCTGGACGACAGGAAGGACTGAAGCTTTCTTT.

V and J are TRBV7-3 and TRBJ2-3; TRBD1 matches at 10 bases. This CDR3 spans 15 amino acids. J was trimmed by 5 bases and V by 2 bases; bases with no gene match: 4. Looked up from germline, CDR1 is SGHTA and CDR2 is FQGTGA. The DNA for the CDR3 is TGTGCCAGCAGCTTATCCGGGACAGGGGTAGATACGCAGTATTTT. Its translation: CASSLSGTGVDTQYF.

The chain recombines TRBV27 with TRBJ2-5, with 7 bases fitting TRBD2. The CDR3 consists of 16 residues. Germline CDR1 and CDR2: MNHEY and SMNVEV (reference sequence). V lost 6 bases and J lost 2; bases outside the gene matches: 12. CDR3 DNA: TGTGCCAGCAGCCGGCATGGGGGAGGGCAGCAAGAGACCCAGTACTTC. It is translated as CASSRHGGGQQETQYF.

The chain employs TRBV29-1 and TRBJ2-5, with TRBD1 matching 8 bases. Trimming at V came to 5 bases and at J to 4 bases, leaving 9 bases not matched to a gene. The CDR3 loop spans 14 amino acids. The germline gives CDR1 SQVTM, CDR2 ANQGSEA. The CDR3 is CSVTGGPSPETQYF. The CDR3, as DNA: TGCAGCGTTACAGGGGGACCTTCCCCAGAGACCCAGTACTTC. Filled out from reference TRBV29-1 and TRBJ2-5, the complete variable domain reads SAVISQKPSRDICQRGTSLTIQCQVDSQVTMMFWYRQQPGQSLTLIATANQGSEATYESGFVIDKFPISRPNLTFSTLTVSNMSPEDSSIYLCSVTGGPSPETQYFGPGTRLLVL.

The V call is TRBV5-1, the J call TRBJ1-1, with no clear D. The V and J ends lost 0 bases and 0 bases respectively, with 12 bases between them. Germline values: CDR1 SGHRS, CDR2 YFSETQ. The CDR3 totals 16 residues. The CDR3 reads CASSLESVGVNTEAFF. DNA for the CDR3: TGCGCCAGCAGCTTGGAGTCAGTTGGAGTGAACACTGAAGCTTTCTTT.

The rearrangement uses TRBV6-6 and TRBJ2-3, with TRBD2 as a possible D gene (6 bases). The CDR3 totals 17 residues. Germline lookup yields CDR1 MNHNY and CDR2 SVGAGI (reference sequence). V was trimmed by 5 bases and J by 5 bases, leaving 23 bases between them. The CDR3 reads CASSRGRTGRLLDTQYF. In nucleotides, the CDR3 is TGTGCCAGCAGTCGAGGGAGGACGGGACGTCTTCTAGATACGCAGTATTTT.

This clone has just one count. The chain has TRBV30 and TRBJ1-2, with D uncertain. The CDR3 is 15 amino acids. V gave up 3 bases and J gave up 2 bases, with 16 bases separating them. CDR1 is GTSNPN and CDR2 is SVGIG in the germline V gene (reference sequence). Written as DNA, the CDR3 is TGTGCCTGGAGGGCAGTGGTTTGGGCCAACTATGGCTACACCTTC. Translated: CAWRAVVWANYGYTF.

This clone showed up just once. The chain combines TRBV6-6 with TRBJ1-3; D is perhaps TRBD1 (5 bases). V lost 5 bases to trimming and J lost 2 bases, with 7 bases between them. The CDR3 contains 13 residues. The germline V gene has CDR1 MNHNY and CDR2 SVGAGI (reference sequence). The CDR3 bases are TGTGCCAGCAGTGGCAGGGCTGGAAACACCATATATTTT. Its translation is CASSGRAGNTIYF.

V gene TRBV15 combines with J gene TRBJ2-5; 7 nucleotides match TRBD2. Unmatched junction bases numbered 6, after V lost 6 bases and J lost 5 bases. CDR1 and CDR2 from the germline V gene are LNHNV and YYDKDF (reference sequence). The CDR3 covers 13 residues. CDR3 in DNA: TGTGCCACCAGGACGGGAGGTGGGGAGACCCAGTACTTC. Translation gives CATRTGGGETQYF.

CDR3 amino acids: CASSVDSGRNNEQFF. The CDR3 coding sequence is TGTGCCAGCAGCGTAGATAGCGGGAGAAACAATGAGCAGTTCTTC. This rearrangement joins TRBV9 to TRBJ2-1; 9 bases agree with TRBD2. The V gene's germline CDR1 is SGDLS and CDR2 YYNGEE. CDR3 size: 15 residues. The V segment lost 0 bases and the J segment 5 bases; nucleotides outside the gene matches: 3.

This chain uses TRBV5-4 with TRBJ2-5; perhaps TRBD2 as D (6 bases). Germline assignment: CDR1 SGHNT and CDR2 YYREEE (reference sequence). The CDR3 is 16 amino acids. V shed 1 base and J shed 5 bases, with 18 bases lying between them. CDR3 sequence reads: CASSLSLGTSGETQYF. The CDR3, as DNA: TGTGCCAGCAGCTTGTCCCTCGGGACTTCGGGGGAGACCCAGTACTTC. Based on the CDR3 plus reference TRBV5-4 and TRBJ2-5, the full variable domain is ETGVTQSPTHLIKTRGQQVTLRCSSQSGHNTVSWYQQALGQGPQFIFQYYREEENGRGNFPPRFSGLQFPNYSSELNVNALELDDSALYLCASSLSLGTSGETQYFGPGTRLLVL.

The chain uses TRBV3-1 (or the pseudogene TRBV3-2) and TRBJ2-3, with TRBD2 matching over 8 bases. V shed 1 base and J 3 bases; nucleotides not matched to a gene: 6. From germline, CDR1 is LGHDT and CDR2 YNNKEL (reference sequence). This CDR3 comprises 16 residues. The CDR3 spells CASSQGSGRGTDTQYF. CDR3 in DNA: TGTGCCAGCAGCCAAGGAAGCGGGAGAGGAACAGATACGCAGTATTTT.

The rearrangement uses TRBV21-1 and TRBJ1-4; the table's TRBD1 call for D was not verified on the DNA. TRBV21-1 is a pseudogene locus. This CDR3 is 17 amino acids long. The CDR3 reads CASSKGLGTSTNEKLFF. CDR3 coding DNA: TGTGCCAGCAGCAAAGGCCTTGGCACCTCAACTAATGAAAAACTGTTTTTT.

This chain uses TRBV7-2 with TRBJ2-5; D gene unclear. This CDR3 has 14 amino acids. Germline V lookup: CDR1 SGHTA, CDR2 FQGNSA. The V end was cut by 1 base, the J end by 2 bases, with 8 bases between. Written as DNA, the CDR3 is TGTGCCAGCAGCTTAGGCGGTAATCAAGAGACCCAGTACTTC. This sequence encodes CASSLGGNQETQYF.

The gene calls are TRBV11-2 and TRBJ2-3; the D gene is possibly TRBD2 (5 bases). The CDR3 is 14 residues long. From germline, CDR1 is SGHAT and CDR2 FQNNGV. Trimming removed 2 bases at V and 4 bases at J, with 10 bases between. In DNA, the CDR3 is TGTGCCAGCAGCTTATCGAGGGCCGCAGATACGCAGTATTTT. Protein product: CASSLSRAADTQYF.

The V and J genes are TRBV30 and TRBJ1-3; 8 positions agree with TRBD1. Per the germline V gene, CDR1 is GTSNPN and CDR2 is SVGIG (reference sequence). Trimming took 8 bases from V and 2 from J; bases not matched to a gene: 2. The CDR3 contains 12 residues. The CDR3, as DNA: TGTGCCCGGACAGGGACTGGAAACACCATATATTTT. Residues: CARTGTGNTIYF.

The chain uses TRBV18 and TRBJ1-3, with TRBD1 as a possible D gene (6 bases). Germline CDR1 KGHSH, CDR2 LQKENI. The CDR3 contains 16 residues. V was cut by 0 bases and J by 0 bases, with 9 bases left in between. The CDR3 spells CASSPPDRFSGNTIYF. In nucleotides, the CDR3 is TGTGCCAGCTCACCACCTGACAGGTTCTCTGGAAACACCATATATTTT.

The chain couples TRBV7-9 to TRBJ2-4; perhaps TRBD1 as D (5 bases). Trimming removed 1 base from V and 0 bases from J, with 7 bases in between. Germline CDR1 is SEHNR and CDR2 is FQNEAQ (reference sequence). The CDR3 is 15 residues long. The CDR3 nucleotides read TGTGCCAGCAGCTTAGAGGGGTTAGCCAAAAACATTCAGTACTTC. Its protein is CASSLEGLAKNIQYF.

This clone was counted once. The rearrangement links TRBV4-3 to TRBJ2-7; TRBD2 matches at 8 bases. The CDR3 spans 14 residues. Germline V lookup: CDR1 LGHNA, CDR2 YSLEER. The junction had 11 bases not matched to a gene; V was cut back by 6 bases and J by 7 bases. In DNA, the CDR3 is TGCGCCAGCAGTCCGAGCGGGAGCAGTCCGGAGCAGTACTTC. It specifies CASSPSGSSPEQYF.

The rearrangement links TRBV7-9 to TRBJ2-3; the match to TRBD2 covers 8 bases. Losses at the gene ends were 10 bases for V and 3 bases for J; bases not matched to a gene: 15. Germline CDR1 SEHNR, CDR2 FQNEAQ (reference sequence). The length of the CDR3 is 16 residues. CDR3 in amino acids: CAIQRQAGVWTDTQYF. The CDR3 nucleotides are TGTGCCATCCAGCGTCAAGCGGGAGTTTGGACAGATACGCAGTATTTT.

CDR3 residues: CASSIASGQARDEQFF. The CDR3 DNA is TGTGCCAGTAGTATTGCCTCCGGACAGGCGAGGGATGAGCAGTTCTTC. The gene calls are TRBV19 and TRBJ2-1; 7 bases are a match to TRBD1. Trimming at V came to 3 bases and at J to 8 bases, leaving 13 bases not matched to a gene. Per germline, CDR1 LNHDA and CDR2 SQIVND (reference sequence). The CDR3 extends over 16 amino acids.

This clone has only a few counts. This chain connects TRBV18 to TRBJ1-2; the match to TRBD1 covers 8 bases. Germline assignment: CDR1 KGHSH and CDR2 LQKENI. After removal of 5 bases from V and 4 bases from J, the junction contained 9 bases not matched to a gene. The CDR3 has 15 amino acids. The CDR3 spells CASSGGQGWSYGYTF. CDR3 DNA sequence: TGTGCCAGCTCAGGTGGACAGGGCTGGAGCTATGGCTACACCTTC.

This chain links TRBV5-4 with TRBJ2-1, with 11 positions matching TRBD2. The CDR3 is 15 residues long. After removal of 0 bases from V and 6 bases from J, the junction contained 2 bases not matched to a gene. Germline CDR1 and CDR2: SGHNT and YYREEE (reference sequence). The CDR3 here is CASSLGLAGFNEQFF. In DNA, the CDR3 is TGTGCCAGCAGCTTGGGACTAGCGGGATTCAATGAGCAGTTCTTC.